What follows are 11 T cell receptor beta chains derived from one specimen sequenced in a study of blood T cells in healthy people across ages. A J-beta primer mix and a sample-barcoded 5' primer were used in a second PCR of about 7 to 12 cycles. TCRdb passed the 5' RACE reads through MiXCR, listing each CDR3 protein once. The sample consists of about 1.8 million distinct CDR3 sequences, roughly 49% of them appearing once. Sequenced material: blood. The receptor source for this set is a woman in her 40s in good health.

The J gene is TRBJ2-3, the V gene TRBV5-1; D might be TRBD1 (5 bases). CDR3 length: 16 residues. V lost 5 bases and J 4 bases, leaving 20 bases between the germline ends. Germline values: CDR1 SGHRS, CDR2 YFSETQ. The CDR3 bases are TGCGCCAGCAGTCATACACGACAGCAAAGCGCAGATACGCAGTATTTT. The encoded protein is CASSHTRQQSADTQYF.

The chain links TRBV12-3 or TRBV12-4 to TRBJ2-3; D is unresolved. CDR3 length equals 16 residues. With 2 bases removed from V and 0 bases from J, the gap between germline ends came to 12 bases. The CDR3, as DNA: TGTGCCAGCAGTTTATCGCGACGGCCTAGCACAGATACGCAGTATTTT. Amino acids: CASSLSRRPSTDTQYF.

This clonotype was observed a handful of times. The chain is built from TRBV28 and TRBJ2-3; 7 bases align to TRBD2. The CDR3 consists of 14 residues. V shed 3 bases and J 8 bases; nucleotides not matched to a gene: 8. Germline V gene sequence: CDR1 MDHEN, CDR2 SYDVKM. The CDR3 here is CASSLTSPGGTQYF. The CDR3 DNA is TGTGCCAGCAGTTTGACGTCCCCGGGAGGTACGCAGTATTTT.

The chain carries TRBV28 and TRBJ1-2, with D uncertain. Germline V gene data show CDR1 as MDHEN and CDR2 as SYDVKM. The CDR3 is 14 residues long. V was cut by 5 bases and J by 3 bases, with 13 bases left in between. The CDR3: CASSPNGEDYGYTF. The CDR3 DNA follows: TGTGCCAGCAGTCCCAACGGGGAGGACTATGGCTACACCTTC.

To note about this clonotype: A read error may account for a junction end that differs from germline. V gene TRBV20-1 combines with J gene TRBJ2-6; the D is unclear. Germline CDR1 DFQATT, CDR2 SNEGSKA (reference sequence). The CDR3 has 13 residues. The CDR3 sequence is CSSHAPGVNVLTF. DNA for the CDR3: TGCAGTAGCCACGCACCTGGGGTCAACGTCCTGACTTTC.

CDR3 sequence reads: CASSVGGLAALYF. Written as DNA, the CDR3 is TGTGCCAGCAGCGTCGGTGGGCTGGCGGCCCTGTACTTC. The genes are TRBV7-2 and TRBJ2-5; unclear D gene. Trimming removed 5 bases from V and 13 bases from J, with 20 bases in between. Germline loops: CDR1 SGHTA, CDR2 FQGNSA. CDR3 length: 13 residues.

Note on this clonotype: A much larger clone differs by one base, so this may be a read error. The chain couples TRBV5-4 to TRBJ2-1; unclear D gene. V was trimmed by 2 bases and J by 9 bases, leaving 6 bases between them. The CDR3 contains 11 residues. The germline CDR1 and CDR2 sequences are SGHNT and YYREEE (reference sequence). The CDR3 DNA follows: TGTGCCAGCAGCTTTTCATTTGAGCAGTTCTTC. Protein sequence: CASSFSFEQFF. Combining the CDR3 with reference TRBV5-4 and TRBJ2-1 gives the whole variable domain ETGVTQSPTHLIKTRGQQVTLRCSSQSGHNTVSWYQQALGQGPQFIFQYYREEENGRGNFPPRFSGLQFPNYSSELNVNALELDDSALYLCASSFSFEQFFGPGTRLTVL.

The chain combines TRBV7-3 with TRBJ2-1; possibly TRBD1 for D (5 bases). Germline assignment: CDR1 SGHTA and CDR2 FQGTGA. Between the trimmed V and J ends, which lost 2 bases and 6 bases, there was a span of 11 bases. This CDR3 is built from 14 residues. CDR3 sequence: CASSLYGRANEQFF. CDR3 bases: TGTGCCAGCAGCTTATATGGCAGGGCCAATGAGCAGTTCTTC. Looking up the rest from reference TRBV7-3 and TRBJ2-1 gives the full variable domain: GAGVSQTPSNKVTEKGKYVELRCDPISGHTALYWYRQSLGQGPEFLIYFQGTGAADDSGLPNDRFFAVRPEGSVSTLKIQRTERGDSAVYLCASSLYGRANEQFFGPGTRLTVL.

The genes are TRBV4-3 and TRBJ2-3; D is perhaps TRBD1 (5 bases). In germline, CDR1 is LGHNA, CDR2 YSLEER. There are 15 residues in the CDR3. V shed 1 base and J shed 4 bases, with 12 bases lying between them. The CDR3, as DNA: TGCGCCAGCAGCCAAGCGCGCAGGGCGTCAGATACGCAGTATTTT. As protein: CASSQARRASDTQYF.

This clonotype has only a few counts. This chain joins TRBV9 and TRBJ1-2; TRBD1 aligns across 7 bases. This CDR3 is built from 13 residues. J was trimmed by 4 bases and V by 6 bases; bases with no gene match: 6. The V gene's germline CDR1 is SGDLS and CDR2 YYNGEE. The CDR3 loop reads CASNIGGGYGYTF. The CDR3 DNA reads TGTGCCAGCAACATAGGGGGCGGCTATGGCTACACCTTC. Supplemented by reference TRBV9 and TRBJ1-2, the full variable domain reads DSGVTQTPKHLITATGQRVTLRCSPRSGDLSVYWYQQSLDQGLQFLIQYYNGEERAKGNILERFSAQQFPDLHSELNLSSLELGDSALYFCASNIGGGYGYTFGSGTRLTVV.

CDR3 loop: CAISHSNRQADSYEQYF. For the CDR3, the DNA is TGTGCCATCAGTCATTCGAATCGACAGGCTGACTCCTACGAGCAGTACTTC. V usage is TRBV10-3 and J usage is TRBJ2-7, with D possibly being TRBD1 (6 bases). The CDR3 loop spans 17 amino acids. V was clipped by 5 bases and J by 0 bases, with 20 bases between them. From germline, CDR1 is ENHRY and CDR2 SYGVKD.